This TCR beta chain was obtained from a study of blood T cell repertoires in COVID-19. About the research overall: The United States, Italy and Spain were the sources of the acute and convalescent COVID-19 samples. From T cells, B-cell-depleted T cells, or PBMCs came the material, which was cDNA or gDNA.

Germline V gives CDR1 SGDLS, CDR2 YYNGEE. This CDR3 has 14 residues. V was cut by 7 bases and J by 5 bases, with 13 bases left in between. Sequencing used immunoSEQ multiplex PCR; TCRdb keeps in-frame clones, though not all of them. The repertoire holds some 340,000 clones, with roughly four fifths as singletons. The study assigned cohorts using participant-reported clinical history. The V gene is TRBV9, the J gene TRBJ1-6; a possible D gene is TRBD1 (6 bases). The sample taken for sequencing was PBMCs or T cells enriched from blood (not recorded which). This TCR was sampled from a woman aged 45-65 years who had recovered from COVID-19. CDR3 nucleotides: TGTGCCAGCTCCCAGGGGCCAGATAATTCACCCCTCCACTTT. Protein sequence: CASSQGPDNSPLHF.